The source of this TCR beta chain is a study of blood T cell repertoires in COVID-19. Participant-reported clinical history was the basis for cohort assignment. The CDR3 covers 15 residues. Trimming took 3 bases from V and 6 from J, leaving 15 bases between them. CDR1 is MGHDK, CDR2 SYGVNS, per germline. Only in-frame clones appear in the TCRdb table, and some are missing; sequencing was by immunoSEQ multiplex PCR. The sample carries about 170,000 clones, about 91% recorded once. V usage is TRBV25-1 and J usage is TRBJ2-1; possibly TRBD2 for D (5 bases). The sequenced sample was PBMCs or T cells enriched from blood (not recorded which). This TCR was recovered from a woman younger than 30 who had recovered from COVID-19. In nucleotides, the CDR3 is TGTGCCAGCAGTGAGTTCGGGAATTCATTCAATGAGCAGTTCTTC. It codes for CASSEFGNSFNEQFF.